This T cell receptor beta chain stems from a study of blood T cells in healthy people across ages. Study-level findings and limits: Aged donors had fewer naive CD4+ cells and lower diversity than long-lived donors. PBMCs went unsorted, and a conclusive naive versus antigen-experienced comparison was therefore prevented.

This CDR3 is built from 14 residues. Trimming removed 3 bases at V and 3 bases at J, with 13 bases between. CDR1 is SGHRS and CDR2 is YFSETQ in the germline V gene. Primed by a sample-barcoded 5' primer and a J-beta primer mix, a second PCR proceeded for 7 to 11 cycles. Via MiXCR, TCRdb re-called the 5' RACE reads, giving one row per CDR3 protein. This table holds some 1,800,000 distinct CDR3 sequences, around 42% found once. This clonotype was found many times. Its antigen is as yet unknown. The sequence derives from a human donor in good health. The sample consisted of blood. The chain joins TRBV5-1 to TRBJ2-7, with D maybe TRBD1 (6 bases). The CDR3 loop reads CASSSQGIGYEQYF. As DNA, the CDR3 is TGCGCCAGCAGCTCACAGGGTATCGGCTACGAGCAGTACTTC. The whole variable domain, filled in from reference TRBV5-1 and TRBJ2-7, reads KAGVTQTPRYLIKTRGQQVTLSCSPISGHRSVSWYQQTPGQGLQFLFEYFSETQRNKGNFPGRFSGRQFSNSRSEMNVSTLELGDSALYLCASSSQGIGYEQYFGPGTRLTVT.